These 31 T cell receptor beta chains came from one sample sequenced in a study of T cell responses to AZD1222 COVID-19 vaccine. Only in-frame clones appear in the TCRdb table, and some are missing; sequencing was by immunoSEQ multiplex PCR. The repertoire holds approximately 260,000 clones, with about 92% as singletons. Specimen: peripheral blood, collected on day 0 of AZD1222 vaccination. Receptor source: an adult in good health.

This chain links TRBV28 with TRBJ1-1, with 7 bases fitting TRBD1. CDR3 length: 12 amino acids. Germline CDR1 MDHEN, CDR2 SYDVKM. V was pared by 7 bases and J by 8 bases, with 7 bases of the junction left unmatched. DNA for the CDR3: TGTGCCAGCAACGCCGACAGGGTAGAAGCTTTCTTT. Translation gives CASNADRVEAFF.

This chain joins TRBV5-1 and TRBJ1-4, with D maybe TRBD1 (5 bases). Germline loops: CDR1 SGHRS, CDR2 YFSETQ. The ends were cut back, 6 bases at V and 0 bases at J, with 9 bases in the middle. The CDR3 loop spans 14 amino acids. CDR3: CASTRTSTNEKLFF. CDR3 nucleotides: TGCGCCAGCACCAGGACATCAACTAATGAAAAACTGTTTTTT.

The rearrangement links TRBV3-1 (or the pseudogene TRBV3-2) to TRBJ1-6; 9 bases are shared with TRBD1. CDR3 size: 13 residues. V shed 4 bases and J 14 bases; nucleotides not matched to a gene: 6. Germline assignment: CDR1 LGHDT and CDR2 YNNKEL (reference sequence). The CDR3 sequence: CASSPRGQGSLHF. CDR3 bases: TGTGCCAGCAGCCCCCGGGGACAGGGATCCCTCCACTTT.

The rearrangement joins TRBV7-2 to TRBJ1-6, with D perhaps TRBD1 (5 bases). Germline CDR1 and CDR2: SGHTA and FQGNSA. The CDR3 runs 16 residues. The V end was cut by 1 base, the J end by 8 bases, with 15 bases between. The CDR3 nucleotides read TGTGCCAGCAGCTTAGGGCTCCGGGGCCTTTATTCACCCCTCCACTTT. Amino acids: CASSLGLRGLYSPLHF.

CDR3 in DNA: TGTGCCAGCAGCCAGGGGATCTCCTACGAGCAGTACTTC. Amino acid sequence: CASSQGISYEQYF. The chain combines TRBV5-5 with TRBJ2-7; TRBD1 might be the D (6 bases). Germline CDR1 SGHKS, CDR2 YYEKEE (reference sequence). Trimming removed 4 bases from V and 0 bases from J, with 8 bases in between. This CDR3 is built from 13 residues.

In DNA form, the CDR3 reads TGTGCCAGCAGACCGAGAGACACAGATACGCAGTATTTT. The encoded protein is CASRPRDTDTQYF. The chain uses TRBV28 and TRBJ2-3; D gene ambiguous. Trimming removed 6 bases at V and 2 bases at J, with 9 bases between. Germline loops: CDR1 MDHEN, CDR2 SYDVKM. This CDR3 is built from 13 residues.

V gene TRBV9 combines with J gene TRBJ1-5; D gene ambiguous. CDR3 length equals 14 residues. The germline V gene has CDR1 SGDLS and CDR2 YYNGEE. Trimming stripped 4 bases from V and 0 bases from J, with 8 bases between. The CDR3 is CASSKDGSNQPQHF. The CDR3 region has the DNA TGTGCCAGCAGCAAAGACGGTAGCAATCAGCCCCAGCATTTT.

This CDR3 is CASSSGIGGETQYF. CDR3 sequence (DNA): TGTGCCAGCAGTTCTGGGATTGGGGGGGAGACCCAGTACTTC. The chain has TRBV7-9 and TRBJ2-5, with a possible D match to TRBD2 (6 bases). Trimming took off 6 bases at V and 5 bases at J, with 16 bases between the two ends. This CDR3 has 14 residues. Germline CDR1 SEHNR, CDR2 FQNEAQ (reference sequence).

In the case of this clone: Other DNA sequences in the same sample also yield this CDR3. The chain links TRBV19 to TRBJ2-5; D is tentatively TRBD1 or TRBD2 (5 bases each). The V end lost 1 base, the J end lost 3 bases, and 9 bases lay between the germline ends. The CDR3 is made up of 14 amino acids. In germline, CDR1 is LNHDA, CDR2 SQIVND (reference sequence). CDR3 in amino acids: CASSIGGGEETQYF. In DNA, the CDR3 is TGTGCCAGTAGTATAGGTGGGGGAGAAGAGACCCAGTACTTC.

This chain joins TRBV7-2 and TRBJ2-7, with TRBD1 identical over 8 bases. Germline V gives CDR1 SGHTA, CDR2 FQGNSA. J lost 9 bases, V lost 5 bases, and 15 bases had no gene match. The CDR3 consists of 15 residues. The CDR3 spells CASSPVGQAVARQYF. Here the CDR3 DNA reads TGTGCCAGCAGCCCAGTGGGACAGGCGGTGGCACGGCAGTACTTC.

The chain couples TRBV6-4 to TRBJ1-6; 11 bases are shared with TRBD1. Trimming cost V 1 base and J 0 bases; bases outside gene matches: 5. Germline V gene data show CDR1 as MRHNA and CDR2 as SNTAGT. This CDR3 comprises 19 residues. The CDR3 region is CASSDWDRGTSSYNSPLHF. CDR3 sequence (DNA): TGTGCCAGCAGTGACTGGGACAGGGGGACAAGCTCCTATAATTCACCCCTCCACTTT.

The V gene is TRBV6-6, the J gene TRBJ1-3; D is unresolved. This CDR3 is 16 amino acids long. V lost 2 bases and J 7 bases, leaving 18 bases between the germline ends. Germline lookup yields CDR1 MNHNY and CDR2 SVGAGI (reference sequence). CDR3 region: CASSYELSSVGNTIYF. In DNA form, the CDR3 reads TGTGCCAGCAGTTACGAACTCAGCTCCGTGGGTAACACCATATATTTT.

The J gene is TRBJ1-5, the V gene TRBV5-5; D gene uncertain. CDR3 length: 12 residues. Germline V CDR1 and CDR2: SGHKS, YYEKEE (reference sequence). V was trimmed by 3 bases and J by 2 bases, leaving 3 bases between them. CDR3 bases: TGTGCCAGCAGCTCAGGCAATCAGCCCCAGCATTTT. It codes for CASSSGNQPQHF.

The table lists this clone with a count of one. This chain connects TRBV10-3 to TRBJ1-2; 7 bases fit TRBD1. Germline V gene lookup returns CDR1 ENHRY and CDR2 SYGVKD. The CDR3 loop spans 15 amino acids. V lost 6 bases to trimming and J lost 6 bases; unmatched junction nucleotides: 13. CDR3 sequence: CAISPPPTGEHGYTF. CDR3 bases: TGTGCCATCAGCCCTCCTCCTACAGGGGAGCATGGCTACACCTTC.

The count of this clone is one. This chain joins TRBV4-2 and TRBJ2-3; D possibly corresponds to TRBD1 (6 bases). In germline, CDR1 is LGHNA, CDR2 YNFKEQ. The CDR3 runs to 15 residues. V lost 1 base and J 4 bases, leaving 12 bases between the germline ends. CDR3 nucleotides: TGTGCCAGCAGCCAAGGACTTGGGGGCGCAGATACGCAGTATTTT. Amino acid sequence: CASSQGLGGADTQYF.

Only one count was recorded for this clone. The chain employs TRBV28 and TRBJ1-1, with D perhaps matching TRBD1 (6 bases). Trimming pared 6 bases from V and 3 bases from J, leaving 14 bases between. The CDR3 consists of 14 residues. CDR1 and CDR2 from the germline V gene are MDHEN and SYDVKM. DNA for the CDR3: TGTGCCAGCAGGGGGGGGCAGGGAGACACTGAAGCTTTCTTT. This gives the protein CASRGGQGDTEAFF.

The V gene is TRBV6-1, the J gene TRBJ2-7; D gene unclear. V was trimmed by 3 bases and J by 6 bases, leaving 9 bases between them. The germline gives CDR1 MNHNS, CDR2 SASEGT. CDR3 length: 12 residues. The CDR3 bases are TGTGCCAGCAGTGAGGTAATCAGCGAGCAGTACTTC. This encodes CASSEVISEQYF.

The V and J genes are TRBV18 and TRBJ1-1; maybe TRBD1 (6 bases). The germline V and J ends were trimmed by 2 bases and 4 bases, with 14 bases remaining between them. This CDR3 has 15 amino acids. Per the germline V gene, CDR1 is KGHSH and CDR2 is LQKENI. The CDR3 reads CASSPGAGGGTEAFF. The CDR3 region has the DNA TGTGCCAGCTCACCAGGGGCCGGGGGCGGCACTGAAGCTTTCTTT.

The chain carries TRBV28 and TRBJ1-5, with no clear D. The CDR3 spans 14 residues. Germline CDR1 and CDR2: MDHEN and SYDVKM. V was clipped by 2 bases and J by 9 bases, with 14 bases between them. This chain's CDR3 is CASSLQTWEWPQHF. In DNA, the CDR3 is TGTGCCAGCAGTTTACAGACATGGGAATGGCCCCAGCATTTT.

About this clone itself: The same CDR3 is also encoded by other DNA sequences in this sample. This sequence joins TRBV20-1 and TRBJ2-5; D unclear. Trimming took off 2 bases at V and 5 bases at J, with 6 bases between the two ends. CDR1 is DFQATT and CDR2 is SNEGSKA in the germline V gene (reference sequence). This CDR3 contains 11 residues. CDR3 protein: CSARTEETQYF. For the CDR3, the DNA is TGCAGTGCTAGAACAGAGGAGACCCAGTACTTC.

The chain employs TRBV4-2 and TRBJ2-3; D is perhaps TRBD1 or TRBD2 (6 bases each). Germline-derived CDR1 and CDR2 are LGHNA and YNFKEQ. Trimming took off 1 base at V and 0 bases at J, with 8 bases between the two ends. CDR3 length: 15 residues. DNA of the CDR3: TGTGCCAGCAGCCAAGGGAGGGGGAGCACAGATACGCAGTATTTT. It codes for CASSQGRGSTDTQYF.

The chain links TRBV6-5 to TRBJ1-4; D is unclear. Trimming pared 5 bases from V and 7 bases from J, leaving 17 bases between. This CDR3 spans 15 amino acids. Germline V CDR1 and CDR2: MNHEY, SVGAGI. The CDR3, as DNA: TGTGCCAGCAGTCATCGGTCTGGGGTTGCTGAAAAACTGTTTTTT. It yields the protein CASSHRSGVAEKLFF.

CDR3 in DNA: TGTGCCAGCAGCATTCAGGGGTTCGCGAACACCGGGGAGCTGTTTTTT. Translating it yields CASSIQGFANTGELFF. V and J are TRBV9 and TRBJ2-2; D might be TRBD1 (6 bases). Germline values: CDR1 SGDLS, CDR2 YYNGEE. Trimming took 4 bases from V and 0 from J, leaving 13 bases between them. The CDR3 covers 16 residues. Supplemented by reference TRBV9 and TRBJ2-2, the full variable domain reads DSGVTQTPKHLITATGQRVTLRCSPRSGDLSVYWYQQSLDQGLQFLIQYYNGEERAKGNILERFSAQQFPDLHSELNLSSLELGDSALYFCASSIQGFANTGELFFGEGSRLTVL.

V gene TRBV5-1 combines with J gene TRBJ1-4; D possibly corresponds to TRBD1 (6 bases). Trimming left V 0 bases short and J 3 bases short, with 6 bases between. CDR3 size: 14 residues. Germline V lookup: CDR1 SGHRS, CDR2 YFSETQ. CDR3 loop: CASSLGGPNEKLFF. In nucleotides, the CDR3 is TGCGCCAGCAGCTTGGGGGGGCCTAATGAAAAACTGTTTTTT.

This clone was detected a few times. The rearrangement links TRBV19 to TRBJ2-7; 13 bases are shared with TRBD2. The V and J ends lost 4 bases and 5 bases, in that order; junction bases with no gene match: 5. Germline V gives CDR1 LNHDA, CDR2 SQIVND (reference sequence). This CDR3 spans 15 amino acids. The DNA of the CDR3 is TGTGCCAGTAGTACAGGGACTAGCGGGAAACACGAGCAGTACTTC. It yields the protein CASSTGTSGKHEQYF.

This chain links TRBV5-4 with TRBJ2-1; 9 bases are a match to TRBD2. This CDR3 is built from 15 residues. The germline V gene encodes CDR1 SGHNT and CDR2 YYREEE (reference sequence). The J segment lost 9 bases and the V segment lost 1 base, leaving 8 bases of the junction unmatched. The CDR3 bases are TGTGCCAGCAGCTTGAACAGCGGGGGGAGCGGTGAGCAGTTCTTC. Its protein is CASSLNSGGSGEQFF.

The chain has TRBV28 and TRBJ2-7, with D perhaps TRBD1 (5 bases). The CDR3 spans 14 residues. Germline CDR1 MDHEN, CDR2 SYDVKM. V was trimmed by 3 bases and J by 5 bases, leaving 14 bases between them. For the CDR3, the DNA is TGTGCCAGCAGTTTTCTAGGGGCCCAACACGAGCAGTACTTC. This codes for CASSFLGAQHEQYF.

The chain carries TRBV5-4 and TRBJ1-1; possibly TRBD1 for D (5 bases). The CDR3 has 15 residues. Germline values: CDR1 SGHNT, CDR2 YYREEE (reference sequence). The V gene lost 4 bases and the J gene lost 5 bases, with 18 bases spanning the gap. CDR3 nucleotides: TGTGCCAGCAGCCCGGGGGGTTTCAGCGGAACTGAAGCTTTCTTT. It yields the protein CASSPGGFSGTEAFF.

V and J are TRBV9 and TRBJ1-2; unclear D gene. V was cut by 1 base and J by 7 bases, with 11 bases left in between. The CDR3 runs to 13 residues. In germline, CDR1 is SGDLS, CDR2 YYNGEE. This CDR3 is CASSVPGEGGYTF. Here the CDR3 DNA reads TGTGCCAGCAGCGTACCTGGGGAGGGTGGCTACACCTTC. Combining the CDR3 with reference TRBV9 and TRBJ1-2 gives the whole variable domain DSGVTQTPKHLITATGQRVTLRCSPRSGDLSVYWYQQSLDQGLQFLIQYYNGEERAKGNILERFSAQQFPDLHSELNLSSLELGDSALYFCASSVPGEGGYTFGSGTRLTVV.

The gene calls are TRBV28 and TRBJ2-3, with unresolved D. Germline-derived CDR1 and CDR2 are MDHEN and SYDVKM. V was cut by 2 bases and J by 7 bases, with 10 bases left in between. This CDR3 has 13 residues. The CDR3 DNA reads as TGTGCCAGCAGTTTACCCCCGGGCTATACGCAGTATTTT. This gives the protein CASSLPPGYTQYF.

This sequence joins TRBV10-3 and TRBJ2-2; D call uncertain. The V end lost 0 bases, the J end lost 4 bases, and 12 bases lay between the germline ends. CDR3 length: 16 amino acids. Germline assignment: CDR1 ENHRY and CDR2 SYGVKD. The CDR3 region is CAISESKVLTTGELFF. The CDR3 region has the DNA TGTGCCATCAGTGAGTCGAAGGTCTTGACCACCGGGGAGCTGTTTTTT.